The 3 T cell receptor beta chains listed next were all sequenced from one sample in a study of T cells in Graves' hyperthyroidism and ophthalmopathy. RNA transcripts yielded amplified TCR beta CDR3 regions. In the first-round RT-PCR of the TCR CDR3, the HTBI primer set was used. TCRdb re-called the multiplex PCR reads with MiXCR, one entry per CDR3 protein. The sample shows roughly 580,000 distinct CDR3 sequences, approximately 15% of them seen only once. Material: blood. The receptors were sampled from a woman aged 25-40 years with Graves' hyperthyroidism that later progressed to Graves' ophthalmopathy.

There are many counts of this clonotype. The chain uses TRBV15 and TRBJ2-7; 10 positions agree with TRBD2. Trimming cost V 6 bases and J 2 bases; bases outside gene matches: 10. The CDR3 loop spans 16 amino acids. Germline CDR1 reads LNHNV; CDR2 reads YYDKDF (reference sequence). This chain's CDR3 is CATSAGGLANTYEQYF. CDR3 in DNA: TGTGCCACCAGTGCGGGGGGACTAGCGAATACCTACGAGCAGTACTTC.

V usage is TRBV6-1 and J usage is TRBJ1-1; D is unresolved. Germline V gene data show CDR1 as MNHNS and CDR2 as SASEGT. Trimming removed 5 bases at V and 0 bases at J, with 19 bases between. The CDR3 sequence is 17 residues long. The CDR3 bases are TGTGCCAGCAGTCCCCTAGGCCTTTTCGGAATGAACACTGAAGCTTTCTTT. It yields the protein CASSPLGLFGMNTEAFF.

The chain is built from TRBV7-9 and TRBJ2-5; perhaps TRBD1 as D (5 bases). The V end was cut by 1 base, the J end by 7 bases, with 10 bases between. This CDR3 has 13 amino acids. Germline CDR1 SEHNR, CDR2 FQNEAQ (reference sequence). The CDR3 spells CASSLGQGRTQYF. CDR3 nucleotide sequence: TGTGCCAGCAGCTTAGGCCAGGGAAGGACCCAGTACTTC.